This T cell receptor beta chain was recorded in a study of CD4 and CD8 cells across lung adenocarcinoma regions. MiXCR, applied by TCRdb to the PCR reads, yields one record per CDR3 protein. The repertoire consists of over 6,500 distinct CDR3 sequences, with approximately 53% occurring once and the leading ten covering 95% to 97%. Trimming cost V 1 base and J 4 bases; bases outside gene matches: 11. This CDR3 is built from 17 residues. Germline CDR1 is SGHTA and CDR2 is FQGNSA. Localized lung adenocarcinoma, a non-small cell lung cancer, affected the donors. This clonotype was counted between two and nine times.

The V and J genes are TRBV7-2 and TRBJ2-5, with TRBD2 matching 8 bases. The clonotype originates from a male donor with lung adenocarcinoma. The CD4 and CD8 labels of this study may be unreliable. Sequences were obtained from CD8+ T cells from the center of a lung tumor. The CDR3 region has the DNA TGTGCCAGCAGCTTAGGGGGCACTCTCGGGGGGGCAGAGACCCAGTACTTC. Amino acids: CASSLGGTLGGAETQYF. The full variable domain, in which reference TRBV7-2 and TRBJ2-5 provide the parts outside the CDR3, is GAGVSQSPSNKVTEKGKDVELRCDPISGHTALYWYRQSLGQGLEFLIYFQGNSAPDKSGLPSDRFSAERTGGSVSTLTIQRTQQEDSAVYLCASSLGGTLGGAETQYFGPGTRLLVL.